This T cell receptor beta chain was sequenced in a study of T-cell memory formation after mild COVID-19. About the research overall: TCR clusters were mostly confined to one donor each. Regarding the study as a whole: Day 37-peaking second-wave clones had unconfirmed SARS-CoV-2 specificity. Cross-reactive memory apparently joined, as some responding clones appeared in pre-infection memory. Among contracting clones, CD4+ were mainly CM/EM and CD8+ enriched in EMRA.

This clonotype has only a few counts. Its antigen is unidentified. Via MiXCR, TCRdb re-called the 5' RACE reads, giving one row per CDR3 protein. Among hundreds of thousands of distinct CDR3 sequences listed, 15% to 20% were seen once. CDR3 length: 15 residues. Germline values: CDR1 SGHAT, CDR2 FQNNGV. The ends lost 5 bases at V and 3 bases at J; junction bases unmatched: 5. The source material was PBMCs or a T cell subset sorted from them (not recorded which). The receptor was isolated from a young man who had mild COVID-19 (a few samples of this study predate the infection). Cell type and time point are not known. The rearrangement joins TRBV11-2 to TRBJ2-7, with 12 bases that match TRBD2. The CDR3 DNA is TGTGCCAGCAGCGAACTAGCGGGGGGTCGCTACGAGCAGTACTTC. Its translation: CASSELAGGRYEQYF.